This T cell receptor beta chain was sequenced during a study of blood T cell repertoires in COVID-19. As for the study in general: Some COVID-19 samples were acute and others convalescent; all came from the United States, Italy and Spain. In each case, the material was cDNA or gDNA derived from T cells, B-cell-depleted T cells, or PBMCs.

In the authors' methods: Researchers report that nucleated cell counts were estimated from reference gene primer amplification. TCRdb's copy holds only in-frame clones and misses some; the assay was immunoSEQ multiplex PCR. Clone size and V and J calls were adopted from that table, with D and trimming inferred from the DNA. The sample carries about 160,000 clones, more than 65% recorded once. With 5 bases clipped from V and 2 bases from J, the junction kept 2 bases outside the gene matches. There are 13 residues in the CDR3. The germline V gene encodes CDR1 LNHDA and CDR2 SQIVND (reference sequence). A Seattle source enrolled patients during active infection and followed them longitudinally. The table lists this clone with a few counts.

The source material was peripheral blood. The sequence derives from an older woman with COVID-19, enrolled during active disease. The chain links TRBV19 to TRBJ2-5; 7 positions agree with TRBD1. This CDR3 is CASSVGQQETQYF. CDR3 DNA sequence: TGTGCCAGTAGTGTGGGACAGCAAGAGACCCAGTACTTC.